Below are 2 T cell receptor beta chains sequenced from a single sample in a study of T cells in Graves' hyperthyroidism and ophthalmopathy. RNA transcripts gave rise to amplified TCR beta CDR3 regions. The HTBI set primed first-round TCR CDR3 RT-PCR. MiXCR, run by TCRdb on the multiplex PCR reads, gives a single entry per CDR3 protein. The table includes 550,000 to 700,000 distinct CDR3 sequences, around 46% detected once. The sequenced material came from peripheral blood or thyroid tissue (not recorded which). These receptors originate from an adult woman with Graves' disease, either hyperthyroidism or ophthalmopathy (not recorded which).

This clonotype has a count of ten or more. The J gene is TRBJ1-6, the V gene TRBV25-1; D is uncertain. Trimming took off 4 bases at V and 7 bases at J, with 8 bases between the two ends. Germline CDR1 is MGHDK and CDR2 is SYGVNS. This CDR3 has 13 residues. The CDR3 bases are TGTGCCAGCAGTGTTGGACCGAATTCACCCCTCCACTTT. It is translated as CASSVGPNSPLHF.

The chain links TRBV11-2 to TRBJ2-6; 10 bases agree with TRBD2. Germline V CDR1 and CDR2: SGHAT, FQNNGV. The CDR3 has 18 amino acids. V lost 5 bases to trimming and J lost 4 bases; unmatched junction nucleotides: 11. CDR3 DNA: TGTGCCAGCAGCCGGTGGGCTAGCGGGAGATCCGGGGCCAACGTCCTGACTTTC. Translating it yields CASSRWASGRSGANVLTF.